The source of this TCR beta chain is a study of CD8+CD57+ T cells in acquired aplastic anemia. Turning to the study itself: Sorted CD4+ plus CD8+ cells gave DNA averaging around 3 ug.

This clonotype has ten or more counts. Trimming removed 4 bases from V and 4 bases from J; junction bases left unmatched: 3. In germline, CDR1 is SGDLS, CDR2 YYNGEE. CDR3 length: 14 residues. All patients picked for sequencing had shown, by flow cytometry, an expansion of CD8+CD57+ cells. All patients had severe acquired aplastic anemia. CDR3 and TCR beta VDJ profiling relied on a genomic DNA template. TCRdb processed the reads anew with MiXCR; each CDR3 protein has one entry. This table holds 160,000 or so distinct CDR3 sequences, 45% to 55% found once. The chain recombines TRBV9 with TRBJ2-7; the match to TRBD2 covers 12 bases. The clonotype originates from a human donor with aplastic anemia. Sequencing input: sorted CD4+, CD8+, or CD8+CD57+ T cells (not recorded which) from PBMCs. This chain's CDR3 is CASSTGLAGYEQYF. The CDR3 DNA is TGTGCCAGCAGCACCGGACTAGCGGGGTACGAGCAGTACTTC.